This T cell receptor (beta chain) originates from a study of siplizumab effects on memory and regulatory T cells. Whole-study results and caveats: Reactions containing siplizumab showed mappable alloreactive CD4+ clones averaging roughly 67% Treg-derived, versus 25% to 30% in controls. In siplizumab cultures, the suppressive function of proliferating Tregs remained unconfirmed. Tracing alloreactive clones into unstimulated subsets worked for only a minor fraction of them.

Regarding this clone: Its antigen remains unidentified.

Here immunoSEQ multiplex PCR was the method, and the copy in TCRdb shows in-frame clones only, minus some. The repertoire holds about 100,000 clones, with 92% as singletons. This CDR3 is 14 amino acids long. From germline, CDR1 is SGHNT and CDR2 YYREEE (reference sequence). V lost 4 bases, J lost 2 bases, and 4 bases stayed unmatched. Sequenced sample: Tregs sorted from blood. The genes are TRBV5-4 and TRBJ2-3; the match to TRBD1 covers 7 bases. The receptor was isolated from a human donor in good health. CDR3 loop: CASSGGQFTDTQYF. In DNA form, the CDR3 reads TGTGCCAGCAGCGGGGGACAGTTCACAGATACGCAGTATTTT.